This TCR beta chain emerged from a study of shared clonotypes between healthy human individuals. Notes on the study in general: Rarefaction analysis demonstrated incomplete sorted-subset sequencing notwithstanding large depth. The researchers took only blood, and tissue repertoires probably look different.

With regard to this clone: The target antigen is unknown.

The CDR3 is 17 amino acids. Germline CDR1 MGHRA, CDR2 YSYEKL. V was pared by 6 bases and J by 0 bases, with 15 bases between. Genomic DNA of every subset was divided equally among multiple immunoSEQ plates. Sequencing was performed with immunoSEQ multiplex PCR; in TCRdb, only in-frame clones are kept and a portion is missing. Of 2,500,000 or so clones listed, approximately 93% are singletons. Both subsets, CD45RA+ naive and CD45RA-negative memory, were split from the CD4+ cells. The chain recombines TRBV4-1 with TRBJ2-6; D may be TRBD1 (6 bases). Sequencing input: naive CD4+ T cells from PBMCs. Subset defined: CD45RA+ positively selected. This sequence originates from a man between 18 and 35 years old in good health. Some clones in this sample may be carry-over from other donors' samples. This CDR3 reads CASRGVGGPSGANVLTF. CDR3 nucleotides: TGCGCCAGCAGAGGAGTAGGGGGACCCTCTGGGGCCAACGTCCTGACTTTC.